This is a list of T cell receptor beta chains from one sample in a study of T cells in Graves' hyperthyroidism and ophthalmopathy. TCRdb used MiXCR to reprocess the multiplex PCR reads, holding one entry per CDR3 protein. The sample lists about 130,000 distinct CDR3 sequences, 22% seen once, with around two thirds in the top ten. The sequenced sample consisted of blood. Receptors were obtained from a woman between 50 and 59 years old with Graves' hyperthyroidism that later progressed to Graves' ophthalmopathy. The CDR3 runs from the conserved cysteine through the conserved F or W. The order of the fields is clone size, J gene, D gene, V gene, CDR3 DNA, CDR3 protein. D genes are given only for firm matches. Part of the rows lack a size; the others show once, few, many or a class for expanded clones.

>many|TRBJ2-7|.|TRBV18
TGTGCCAGCTCACCACGAAAGGGAAGCTCCTACGAGCAGTACTTC
CASSPRKGSSYEQYF
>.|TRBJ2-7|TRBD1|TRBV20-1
TGCAGTGCTACCCGGGACAGACCCTACGAGCAGTACTTC
CSATRDRPYEQYF
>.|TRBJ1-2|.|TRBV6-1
TGTGCCAGCAGGGGGACGGATGGATCCTATGGCTACACCTTC
CASRGTDGSYGYTF
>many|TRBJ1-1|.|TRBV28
TGTGCCAGCAGTTTAGTCAACATGAACACTGAAGCTTTCTTT
CASSLVNMNTEAFF
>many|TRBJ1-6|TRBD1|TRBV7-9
TGTGCCAGCAGCCGGGACAGGGCCAGTTCACCCCTCCACTTT
CASSRDRASSPLHF
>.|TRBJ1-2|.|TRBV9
TGTGCCAGCAGCGTTGGTCTCGGCCATTACACCTTC
CASSVGLGHYTF
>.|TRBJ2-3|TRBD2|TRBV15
TGTGCCACCAGCAGAGACCGACTAGCGGCTAGCACAGATACGCAGTATTTT
CATSRDRLAASTDTQYF
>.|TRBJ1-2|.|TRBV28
TGTGCCAGCAGTTTCCCAGCCGCAAGAGGGTATGGCTACACCTTC
CASSFPAARGYGYTF
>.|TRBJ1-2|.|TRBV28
TGTGCCAGCAGCCAAGGACAGATCTATGGCTACACCTTC
CASSQGQIYGYTF
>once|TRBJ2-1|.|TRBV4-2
TGTGCCAGCAGCCAAGATAGGCTACTCACTGAGCAGTTCTTC
CASSQDRLLTEQFF
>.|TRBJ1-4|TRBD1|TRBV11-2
TGCGCCAGCAGCTTTTCGGGGACAGGGAACGAAAAACTGTTTTTT
CASSFSGTGNEKLFF
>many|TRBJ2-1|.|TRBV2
TGTGCCAGCAGTGGGGGCTACAATGAGCAGTTCTTC
CASSGGYNEQFF
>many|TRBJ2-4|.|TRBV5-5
TGTGCCAGCAGCTTGGTCGGACAGCTAACCAAAAACATTCAGTACTTC
CASSLVGQLTKNIQYF
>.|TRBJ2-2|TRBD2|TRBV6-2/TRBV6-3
TGTGCCAGCAGTTACTCGAAAACCGGGGGGTGGACCGGGGAGCTGTTTTTT
CASSYSKTGGWTGELFF
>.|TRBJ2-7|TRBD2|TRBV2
TGTGCCAGCAGTCGGCTAGCGGGAGGCGAGCAGTACTTC
CASSRLAGGEQYF
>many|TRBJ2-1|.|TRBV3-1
TGTGCCAGCAGCTGGAACAATGAGCAGTTCTTC
CASSWNNEQFF
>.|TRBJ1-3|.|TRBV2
TGTGCCAGCAGCGGGAACAGGGTTGGAAACACCATATATTTT
CASSGNRVGNTIYF
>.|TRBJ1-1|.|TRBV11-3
TGTGCCAGCAGCTTAAGGTTATGGCAGGGGAACACTGAAGCTTTCTTT
CASSLRLWQGNTEAFF
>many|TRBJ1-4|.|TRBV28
TGTGCCAGCAGTTCCTCTTTCAGGGCCCTAGATGAAAAACTGTTTTTT
CASSSSFRALDEKLFF
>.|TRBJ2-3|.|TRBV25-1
TGTGCCAGCAGTTCCAGGACAGGCGGGGCAGATACGCAGTATTTT
CASSSRTGGADTQYF
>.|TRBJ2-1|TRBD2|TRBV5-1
TGCGCCAGCAGCCTAGGACTAGACGGCAATGAGCAGTTCTTC
CASSLGLDGNEQFF
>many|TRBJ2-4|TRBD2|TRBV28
TGTGCCAGCAGTTCGTGGCGCGGGAGTGACAAAAACATTCAGTACTTC
CASSSWRGSDKNIQYF
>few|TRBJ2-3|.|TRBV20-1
TGCAGTGCATACCCCGGGGTTGTCGGAGATACGCAGTATTTT
CSAYPGVVGDTQYF
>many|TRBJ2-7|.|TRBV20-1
TGCAGTGCTAGTGGAGGAGGACGCAACGAGCAGTACTTC
CSASGGGRNEQYF
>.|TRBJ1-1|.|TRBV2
TGTGCCAGCAGTGAGTCGGAGGGATACACTGAAGCTTTCTTT
CASSESEGYTEAFF
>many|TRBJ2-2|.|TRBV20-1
TGCAGTGCTGCCCCGGGCGGGTTCACCGGGGAGCTGTTTTTT
CSAAPGGFTGELFF
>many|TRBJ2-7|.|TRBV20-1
TGCAGTGCTAAGCCCCGGCCCCACGAGCAGTACTTC
CSAKPRPHEQYF
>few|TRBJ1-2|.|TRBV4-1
TGCGCCAGCAGCCAAGATGACGGGGGCCGGGGCTACACCTTC
CASSQDDGGRGYTF
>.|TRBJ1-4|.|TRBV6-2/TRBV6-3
TGTGCCAGCAGTTACTCGGGCGAAAAACTGTTTTTT
CASSYSGEKLFF
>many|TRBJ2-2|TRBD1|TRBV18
TGTGCCAGCTCACCGGGGACAGGGAGGACCGGGGAGCTGTTTTTT
CASSPGTGRTGELFF
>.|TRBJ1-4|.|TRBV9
TGTGCCAGCAGCGTAGCTTTGGGGGGAAAACTGTTTTTT
CASSVALGGKLFF
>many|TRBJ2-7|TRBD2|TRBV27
TGTGCCAGCATCCCCACTAGCGGGAGGGCCCCGGGGCAGTACTTC
CASIPTSGRAPGQYF
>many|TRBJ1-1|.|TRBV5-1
TGCGCCAGCAGCGGGCAGGGTTCTGTTACGAACACTGAAGCTTTCTTT
CASSGQGSVTNTEAFF
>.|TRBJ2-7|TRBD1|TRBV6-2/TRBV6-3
TGTGCCAGCAGAGGGGGACAGGGGCCGTTGGTAGCGGGACTGACCTCCTACGAGCAGTACTTC
CASRGGQGPLVAGLTSYEQYF
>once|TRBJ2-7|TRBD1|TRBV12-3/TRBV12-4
TGTGCCAGCAGTTGGGCATCCGGGACAGGGGTTCCTAGGGAGCAGTACTTC
CASSWASGTGVPREQYF
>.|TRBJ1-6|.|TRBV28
TGTGCCATCACACGAGGGAGCTCCTATAATTCACCCCTCCACTTT
CAITRGSSYNSPLHF
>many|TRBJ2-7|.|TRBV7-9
TGTGCCAGCAGCTTAGCTGCCGCCGGGACTCCCTTGAACGAGCAGTACTTC
CASSLAAAGTPLNEQYF
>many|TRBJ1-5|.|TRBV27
TGTGCCAGCAGTAGATCCCCAAATAGCAATCAGCCCCAGCATTTT
CASSRSPNSNQPQHF
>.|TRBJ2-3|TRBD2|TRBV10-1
TGCGCCAGCAGTGAGTCTAGGCTAGCGGGACCTCTAAGCACAGATACGCAGTATTTT
CASSESRLAGPLSTDTQYF
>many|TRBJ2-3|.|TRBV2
TGTGCCAGCAGCGAGTCCTATTTGGGCGTCGATACGCAGTATTTT
CASSESYLGVDTQYF
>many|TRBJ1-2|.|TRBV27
TGTGCCAGCAGTTTCCACCCCAGGGCGGAAGGAGGCTACACCTTC
CASSFHPRAEGGYTF
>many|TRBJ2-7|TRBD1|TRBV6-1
TGTGCCACGCGACAGGGGTCCCGCCACGAGCAGTACTTC
CATRQGSRHEQYF
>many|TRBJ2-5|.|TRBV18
TGTGCCAGCTCACCACCCCCCGGGCGAGAGACCCAGTACTTC
CASSPPPGRETQYF
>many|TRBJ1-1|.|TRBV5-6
TGTGCCAGCAGCTTACAGGGCGGTACTGAAGCTTTCTTT
CASSLQGGTEAFF
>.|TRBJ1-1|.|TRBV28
TGTGCCAGCAGTTTGGGGCAGGGAAGCACTGAAGCTTTCTTT
CASSLGQGSTEAFF
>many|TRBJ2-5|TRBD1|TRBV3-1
TGTGCCAGCAGCCGGGACAGGGGAGAGACCCAGTACTTC
CASSRDRGETQYF
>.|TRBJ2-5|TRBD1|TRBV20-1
TGCAGTGCTAGGACCGGGACAGGGAAGGAGACCCAGTACTTC
CSARTGTGKETQYF
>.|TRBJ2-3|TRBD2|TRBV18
TGTGCCAGCGCCGGGACTAGCGGGGTCACAGATACGCAGTATTTT
CASAGTSGVTDTQYF
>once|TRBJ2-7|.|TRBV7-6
TGTGCCAGCTCGGCCAGGGGTGGATACGAGCAGTACTTC
CASSARGGYEQYF
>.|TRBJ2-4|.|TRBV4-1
TGCGCCAGCAGCCAACCCCAATTAGACAGGTTAAACATTCAGTACTTC
CASSQPQLDRLNIQYF
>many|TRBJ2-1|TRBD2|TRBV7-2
TGTGCCAGCAGCGGGACTAGCGGGCCTTACAATGAGCAGTTCTTC
CASSGTSGPYNEQFF
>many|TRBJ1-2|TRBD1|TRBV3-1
TGTGCCAGCAGTGAACAGGGGGTCTATGGCTACACCTTC
CASSEQGVYGYTF
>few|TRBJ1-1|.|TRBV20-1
TGCAGTGCTAGAGACCCCACAGGGTGGTTCACTGAAGCTTTCTTT
CSARDPTGWFTEAFF
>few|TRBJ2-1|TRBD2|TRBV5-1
TGCGCCAGCAGCCTAGCGGGAGCGACGAATGAGCAGTTCTTC
CASSLAGATNEQFF
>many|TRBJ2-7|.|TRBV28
TGTGCCAGCAGTACCCTCTGGACCGGCTCCTACGAGCAGTACTTC
CASSTLWTGSYEQYF
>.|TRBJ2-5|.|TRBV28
TGTGCCAGCAGTTTCTCTCCCGGGGTGGAGACCCAGTACTTC
CASSFSPGVETQYF
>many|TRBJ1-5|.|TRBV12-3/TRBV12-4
TGTGCCAGCAGTTTACCCCAGTATAGCAATCAGCCCCAGCATTTT
CASSLPQYSNQPQHF
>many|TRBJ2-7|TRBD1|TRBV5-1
TGCGCCAGCAGCCAATGGGACAGGGGGAACTACGAGCAGTACTTC
CASSQWDRGNYEQYF